The 28 T cell receptor beta chains below come from one sample, sequenced in a study of T cells in Graves' hyperthyroidism and ophthalmopathy. What was amplified from RNA transcripts were TCR beta CDR3 regions. The HTBI primer set served for first-round RT-PCR of the TCR CDR3. MiXCR was run by TCRdb on the multiplex PCR reads, yielding one entry per CDR3 protein. The sample lists a few hundred thousand distinct CDR3 sequences, 15% to 20% occurring once. The sequenced sample consisted of blood. The source is a woman aged 45 to 65 with Graves' hyperthyroidism.

Many counts were recorded for this clonotype. This chain links TRBV2 with TRBJ1-1, with D tentatively TRBD1 (5 bases). This CDR3 contains 13 residues. Between the trimmed V and J ends, which lost 7 bases and 9 bases, there was a span of 18 bases. Germline CDR1 is SNHLY and CDR2 is FYNNEI. Here the CDR3 DNA reads TGTGCCAGCACCCCCCCGGGCGGGACCCAAGCTTTCTTT. It specifies CASTPPGGTQAFF.

This clonotype was recorded many times. The rearrangement links TRBV5-5 to TRBJ2-1; the match to TRBD2 covers 8 bases. V was clipped by 6 bases and J by 2 bases; unmatched bases: 7. This CDR3 comprises 15 residues. Germline V gene lookup returns CDR1 SGHKS and CDR2 YYEKEE (reference sequence). The chain's CDR3 is CASTQGAGAYNEQFF. The DNA for the CDR3 is TGTGCCAGCACCCAAGGAGCGGGGGCCTACAATGAGCAGTTCTTC.

This clonotype was detected a few times. The J gene is TRBJ1-3, the V gene TRBV30; 7 nucleotides align to TRBD1. The CDR3 covers 14 residues. The V segment lost 3 bases and the J segment 1 base; nucleotides outside the gene matches: 3. Germline CDR1 GTSNPN, CDR2 SVGIG (reference sequence). CDR3 in amino acids: CAWRHRGSGNTIYF. The DNA for the CDR3 is TGTGCCTGGAGGCACAGGGGTTCTGGAAACACCATATATTTT.

This clonotype has ten or more counts. The J gene is TRBJ1-1, the V gene TRBV7-8, with D tentatively TRBD1 (5 bases). Trimming took 1 base from V and 3 from J, leaving 18 bases between them. This CDR3 is 17 amino acids long. Germline V lookup: CDR1 SGHVS, CDR2 FQNEAQ. CDR3 DNA: TGTGCCAGCAGCTTAGTTGAGGGGACCATCCGCGACACTGAAGCTTTCTTT. Translating it yields CASSLVEGTIRDTEAFF.

This clonotype occurred many times. The chain uses TRBV2 and TRBJ1-4, with D unresolved. The CDR3 consists of 14 residues. V was cut by 4 bases and J by 5 bases, with 11 bases left in between. Germline V gene sequence: CDR1 SNHLY, CDR2 FYNNEI. Here the CDR3 DNA reads TGTGCCAGCAGTGTGAGTAACGCGAATGAAAAACTGTTTTTT. This sequence encodes CASSVSNANEKLFF.

This clonotype was picked up many times. This rearrangement joins TRBV5-6 to TRBJ2-7, with D possibly matching TRBD1 (6 bases). Germline CDR1 reads SGHDT; CDR2 reads YYEEEE. Trimming left V 4 bases short and J 1 base short, with 9 bases between. This CDR3 contains 13 residues. CDR3 bases: TGTGCCAGCAGCACAGGACAGTCCTACGAGCAGTACTTC. Encoded protein: CASSTGQSYEQYF.

The chain employs TRBV20-1 and TRBJ2-2; 12 bases fit TRBD2. The length of the CDR3 is 21 residues. CDR1 and CDR2 from the germline V gene are DFQATT and SNEGSKA (reference sequence). V was pared by 6 bases and J by 0 bases, with 20 bases of the junction left unmatched. The CDR3 loop is CSAVVLDNPTSGSTNTGELFF. For the CDR3, the DNA is TGCAGTGCGGTGGTTCTCGATAACCCGACTAGCGGGAGCACGAACACCGGGGAGCTGTTTTTT.

The rearrangement links TRBV29-1 to TRBJ1-3; D is unclear. Germline V CDR1 and CDR2: SQVTM, ANQGSEA. V lost 2 bases to trimming and J lost 3 bases, with 8 bases between them. The CDR3 runs to 13 residues. CDR3 sequence reads: CSVEIGGGNTIYF. DNA of the CDR3: TGCAGCGTTGAAATTGGAGGTGGAAACACCATATATTTT.

The genes are TRBV7-2 and TRBJ2-4, with TRBD2 matching over 14 bases. CDR3 length: 20 amino acids. CDR1 is SGHTA, CDR2 FQGNSA, per germline. The V segment lost 5 bases and the J segment 2 bases; nucleotides outside the gene matches: 14. The CDR3 DNA is TGTGCCAGCAGCCCTACCGGGACTAGCGGGAGCCTTCCCCCCAAAAACATTCAGTACTTC. The encoded protein is CASSPTGTSGSLPPKNIQYF.

In its sample, this clonotype was seen a few times. The rearrangement uses TRBV5-6 and TRBJ1-2; 10 nucleotides align to TRBD1. Germline V gene sequence: CDR1 SGHDT, CDR2 YYEEEE. This CDR3 contains 15 residues. With V trimmed by 4 bases and J by 8 bases, 11 bases remained unmatched. CDR3 region: CASSPDPGQGRGYTF. CDR3 bases: TGTGCCAGCAGCCCGGATCCGGGACAGGGGCGCGGCTACACCTTC.

This clonotype was observed at least ten times. The CDR3 DNA follows: TGTGCCAGCAGCTTTAAACTTAACTATGGCTACACCTTC. Translated: CASSFKLNYGYTF. The V gene is TRBV11-3, the J gene TRBJ1-2; no reliable D call. V shed 3 bases and J shed 1 base, with 6 bases lying between them. The V gene's germline CDR1 is SGHNT and CDR2 YENEEA. The CDR3 spans 13 residues.

V and J are TRBV4-1 and TRBJ2-7, with D perhaps assigned TRBD1 or TRBD2 (5 bases each). CDR3 length: 15 amino acids. The V gene lost 4 bases and the J gene lost 0 bases, with 13 bases spanning the gap. Germline V gene sequence: CDR1 MGHRA, CDR2 YSYEKL. Written as DNA, the CDR3 is TGCGCCAGCAGCCGGGATGCAGGGACCTCCTACGAGCAGTACTTC. Its translation is CASSRDAGTSYEQYF.

In its sample, this clonotype was seen many times. In DNA form, the CDR3 reads TGTGCCAGCATGAGAGCTAGCGGGAGTGGTGAGCAGTACTTC. Amino acid sequence: CASMRASGSGEQYF. This chain uses TRBV12-3 or TRBV12-4 with TRBJ2-7; 10 bases map to TRBD2. J lost 7 bases, V lost 7 bases, and 10 bases had no gene match. The length of the CDR3 is 14 residues.

Many counts were recorded for this clonotype. This chain joins TRBV2 and TRBJ2-7; 10 bases are a match to TRBD2. This CDR3 contains 13 residues. In germline, CDR1 is SNHLY, CDR2 FYNNEI. V lost 8 bases, J lost 5 bases, and 6 bases stayed unmatched. CDR3 region: CASGTSGTNEQYF. CDR3 nucleotide sequence: TGTGCCAGCGGAACTAGCGGGACCAACGAGCAGTACTTC.

In its sample, this clonotype was seen many times. The chain is built from TRBV2 and TRBJ1-1; possible D gene TRBD1, 5 bases. Germline V gene data show CDR1 as SNHLY and CDR2 as FYNNEI. This CDR3 is 14 amino acids long. Trimming cost V 4 bases and J 4 bases, with 13 bases left between them. The CDR3 reads CASSVQGRITEAFF. Here the CDR3 DNA reads TGTGCCAGCAGTGTTCAGGGAAGGATCACTGAAGCTTTCTTT.

The table lists this clonotype with many counts. This chain uses TRBV2 with TRBJ1-6; D remains unclear. CDR1 is SNHLY and CDR2 is FYNNEI in the germline V gene. V lost 2 bases, J lost 7 bases, and 9 bases lay in between. CDR3 length equals 14 residues. This CDR3 is CASSEITPNSPLHF. The CDR3 nucleotides are TGTGCCAGCAGTGAAATAACACCAAATTCACCCCTCCACTTT.

A few counts support this clonotype. The rearrangement uses TRBV12-5 and TRBJ1-1, with D tentatively TRBD1 (6 bases). The CDR3 consists of 11 residues. Trimming took 6 bases from V and 7 from J, leaving 9 bases between them. The V gene's germline CDR1 is LGHNT and CDR2 FRNRAP. CDR3 coding DNA: TGTGCTAGTGGCCAAGGGGGTGAAGCTTTCTTT. It codes for CASGQGGEAFF.

Note on this clonotype: A much larger clone lies one base from this, so it may be a read error. The chain recombines TRBV27 with TRBJ1-1, with TRBD1 as a possible D gene (6 bases). CDR3 length: 15 residues. Germline V gene data show CDR1 as MNHEY and CDR2 as SMNVEV (reference sequence). Between the trimmed V and J ends, which lost 4 bases and 0 bases, there was a span of 12 bases. CDR3 sequence reads: CASSSATGMNTEAFF. The CDR3 DNA reads TGTGCCAGCAGTTCGGCGACAGGCATGAACACTGAAGCTTTCTTT.

This clonotype was detected ten times or more. V is TRBV12-5 and J is TRBJ1-4, with D unresolved. Germline CDR1 is LGHNT and CDR2 is FRNRAP. V lost 5 bases and J lost 8, with 9 bases in between. The CDR3 totals 12 residues. The CDR3: CASGEGREKLFF. The CDR3 region has the DNA TGTGCTAGTGGTGAAGGAAGGGAAAAACTGTTTTTT.

The genes are TRBV4-2 and TRBJ2-3; 15 bases line up with TRBD2. V gave up 1 base and J gave up 4 bases; unmatched junction bases: 0. The CDR3 runs to 16 residues. The germline CDR1 and CDR2 sequences are LGHNA and YNFKEQ. The CDR3 region has the DNA TGTGCCAGCAGCCAAGGGACTAGCGGGGGGGCAGATACGCAGTATTTT. Amino acid sequence: CASSQGTSGGADTQYF.

This clonotype was detected only a few times. The chain combines TRBV3-1 with TRBJ1-6; a weak D match, TRBD1 (6 bases). The CDR3 covers 18 residues. The V end lost 0 bases, the J end lost 0 bases, and 12 bases lay between the germline ends. Germline-derived CDR1 and CDR2 are LGHDT and YNNKEL (reference sequence). The CDR3 loop reads CASSQEVGGSSYNSPLHF. In nucleotides, the CDR3 is TGTGCCAGCAGCCAAGAAGTAGGGGGGAGCTCCTATAATTCACCCCTCCACTTT.

This clonotype was observed at least ten times. The rearrangement uses TRBV27 and TRBJ2-1, with a tentative D call TRBD1 (5 bases). CDR3 length equals 17 residues. CDR1 MNHEY and CDR2 SMNVEV come from the germline V gene (reference sequence). The V end lost 0 bases, the J end lost 3 bases, and 15 bases lay between the germline ends. The CDR3, as DNA: TGTGCCAGCAGTTTATCTTGGGGCAGGATCGTCTACAATGAGCAGTTCTTC. Translated: CASSLSWGRIVYNEQFF.

About this clonotype: Its ends do not fully match the called genes, so a read error is possible. V and J are TRBV5-1 and TRBJ2-3, with TRBD2 identical over 11 bases. Germline CDR1 SGHRS, CDR2 YFSETQ. The CDR3 covers 16 residues. The CDR3 nucleotides are TGCGTCAGCAGCTTGAAGGTAGCGGGGGGGACAGATACGCAGTATTTT. It is translated as CVSSLKVAGGTDTQYF.

This clonotype has just one count. Being one base from a much bigger clone, this may be a read error. The CDR3 spells CATSHGGTGGEAFF. The DNA of the CDR3 is TGTGCCACCAGCCACGGCGGGACAGGGGGCGAAGCTTTCTTT. The rearrangement joins TRBV3-1 to TRBJ1-1; 12 bases line up with TRBD1. The CDR3 is made up of 14 amino acids. Germline assignment: CDR1 LGHDT and CDR2 YNNKEL (reference sequence).

The V call is TRBV19, the J call TRBJ2-6; D unresolved. CDR1 and CDR2 (germline): LNHDA, SQIVND (reference sequence). The CDR3 totals 16 residues. Trimming shortened V by 5 bases and J by 0 bases, and 11 bases separated the two germline ends. In DNA form, the CDR3 reads TGTGCCAGTAGTCCCGGACGGAGCTCTGGGGCCAACGTCCTGACTTTC. Its translation: CASSPGRSSGANVLTF.

The chain recombines TRBV20-1 with TRBJ2-3; possibly TRBD2 for D (6 bases). This CDR3 spans 17 amino acids. Germline V gives CDR1 DFQATT, CDR2 SNEGSKA (reference sequence). Trimming removed 1 base at V and 2 bases at J, with 19 bases between. The CDR3 loop reads CSARALFQRVPTDTQYF. CDR3 nucleotide sequence: TGCAGTGCTAGAGCCCTTTTCCAGCGGGTCCCCACAGATACGCAGTATTTT.

The V call is TRBV19, the J call TRBJ1-5, with D possibly TRBD1 on 6 matching bases. Germline V gives CDR1 LNHDA, CDR2 SQIVND (reference sequence). The CDR3 is 19 amino acids. The ends were cut back, 4 bases at V and 0 bases at J, with 22 bases in the middle. CDR3 nucleotides: TGTGCCAGTAGTACTCCTGGACAGCGGAAATCCTATAGCAATCAGCCCCAGCATTTT. Translated, it gives CASSTPGQRKSYSNQPQHF.

J is TRBJ2-3 and V is TRBV5-1; TRBD2 matches 8 bases. This CDR3 comprises 15 residues. The junction had 11 bases not matched to a gene; V was cut back by 5 bases and J by 6 bases. CDR1 is SGHRS, CDR2 YFSETQ, per germline. The CDR3 bases are TGCGCCAGCAGACCTTGGACTAGCTTATCGGATACGCAGTATTTT. This gives the protein CASRPWTSLSDTQYF.